These 31 T cell receptor beta chains were all obtained from the same sample, sequenced in a study of CD8 T cells in Susac syndrome. Reverse transcription used about 0.45 to 1 ug RNA and random hexamers. TCRdb re-analysed the immunoSEQ multiplex PCR reads in MiXCR, keeping a single row per CDR3 protein. The table shows about 140,000 distinct CDR3 sequences, with about 95% occurring only once. Sequenced input: CD4+ T cells from PBMCs. These receptor sequences come from a human donor with Susac syndrome.

The sample holds one count of this clonotype. This chain links TRBV2 with TRBJ1-1; 9 bases fit TRBD1. CDR1 SNHLY and CDR2 FYNNEI come from the germline V gene. This CDR3 region has 15 residues. Germline trimming cut 6 bases from V and 4 bases from J; bases unmatched to any gene: 9. CDR3 nucleotides: TGTGCCAGCAGGGACACAGGGGGCCGGGGCACTGAAGCTTTCTTT. It codes for CASRDTGGRGTEAFF.

The chain is built from TRBV29-1 and TRBJ1-1; D uncertain. V lost 4 bases, J lost 0 bases, and 9 bases lay in between. Germline V lookup: CDR1 SQVTM, CDR2 ANQGSEA. This CDR3 contains 13 residues. The CDR3 sequence is CSVALSMNTEAFF. The CDR3 DNA reads TGCAGCGTTGCCCTCTCAATGAACACTGAAGCTTTCTTT.

The chain uses TRBV28 and TRBJ2-2, with a weak D call TRBD1 (6 bases). Trimming removed 5 bases from V and 5 bases from J, with 18 bases in between. Germline CDR1 is MDHEN and CDR2 is SYDVKM. CDR3 length: 16 amino acids. CDR3 region: CASSPLFTGLTGELFF. CDR3 bases: TGTGCCAGCAGTCCTCTCTTTACAGGGCTTACCGGGGAGCTGTTTTTT.

The rearrangement uses TRBV7-2 and TRBJ1-6; a weak D match, TRBD1 (6 bases). The CDR3 runs 16 residues. Trimming left V 4 bases short and J 6 bases short, with 16 bases between. Per germline, CDR1 SGHTA and CDR2 FQGNSA. In nucleotides, the CDR3 is TGTGCCAGCAGCTACAACAGGGTACGGAGTAATTCACCCCTCCACTTT. This encodes CASSYNRVRSNSPLHF. The entire variable domain, with the rest obtained from reference TRBV7-2 and TRBJ1-6, is as follows: GAGVSQSPSNKVTEKGKDVELRCDPISGHTALYWYRQSLGQGLEFLIYFQGNSAPDKSGLPSDRFSAERTGGSVSTLTIQRTQQEDSAVYLCASSYNRVRSNSPLHFGNGTRLTVT.

The CDR3 reads CASSSEGNTEAFF. The CDR3 DNA follows: TGTGCCAGCAGCTCCGAGGGGAACACTGAAGCTTTCTTT. This chain uses TRBV7-9 with TRBJ1-1; the D is unclear. V lost 4 bases to trimming and J lost 1 base, with 7 bases between them. This CDR3 is built from 13 residues. Germline V gene lookup returns CDR1 SEHNR and CDR2 FQNEAQ (reference sequence).

The chain combines TRBV15 with TRBJ2-1, with D possibly TRBD1 on 6 matching bases. CDR1 is LNHNV, CDR2 YYDKDF, per germline (reference sequence). V was pared by 6 bases and J by 0 bases, with 9 bases between. This CDR3 is built from 14 residues. The CDR3 region is CATRRTASYNEQFF. As DNA, the CDR3 is TGTGCCACCAGAAGGACAGCCTCCTACAATGAGCAGTTCTTC.

The CDR3 region is CASSMPLAGASEQFF. CDR3 coding DNA: TGTGCCAGTAGTATGCCACTAGCGGGAGCTAGTGAGCAGTTCTTC. The rearrangement uses TRBV19 and TRBJ2-1; 11 positions match TRBD2. V lost 3 bases to trimming and J lost 9 bases; unmatched junction nucleotides: 7. Looked up from germline, CDR1 is LNHDA and CDR2 is SQIVND (reference sequence). The CDR3 is 15 amino acids. Together with reference TRBV19 and TRBJ2-1, the CDR3 gives the full variable domain: DGGITQSPKYLFRKEGQNVTLSCEQNLNHDAMYWYRQDPGQGLRLIYYSQIVNDFQKGDIAEGYSVSREKKESFPLTVTSAQKNPTAFYLCASSMPLAGASEQFFGPGTRLTVL.

J is TRBJ1-2 and V is TRBV25-1, with TRBD1 matching 8 bases. Losses at the gene ends were 4 bases for V and 4 bases for J; bases not matched to a gene: 5. Germline CDR1 is MGHDK and CDR2 is SYGVNS. The CDR3 consists of 14 residues. This CDR3 reads CASSGDRSRYGYTF. For the CDR3, the DNA is TGTGCCAGCAGTGGGGACAGGAGTCGCTATGGCTACACCTTC.

This clonotype has a single count. The chain employs TRBV6-5 and TRBJ1-2; TRBD1 matches 10 bases. In germline, CDR1 is MNHEY, CDR2 SVGAGI. The junction had 3 bases not matched to a gene; V was cut back by 1 base and J by 1 base. The CDR3 is 16 amino acids. CDR3 region: CASSYYRDRGNYGYTF. The CDR3 DNA reads as TGTGCCAGCAGTTACTACAGGGACAGGGGTAACTATGGCTACACCTTC.

The chain is built from TRBV4-1 and TRBJ2-3; 10 nucleotides align to TRBD1. From germline, CDR1 is MGHRA and CDR2 YSYEKL. This CDR3 has 14 amino acids. The V gene end was trimmed by 8 bases and the J gene end by 3 bases; junction bases not matched to a gene: 5. As DNA, the CDR3 is TGCGCCAGCGGAAGGACAGGGGGGACAGATACGCAGTATTTT. It encodes CASGRTGGTDTQYF.

The V gene is TRBV18, the J gene TRBJ2-2, with D perhaps matching TRBD1 or TRBD2 (5 bases each). Per the germline V gene, CDR1 is KGHSH and CDR2 is LQKENI. CDR3 length: 15 amino acids. V was clipped by 6 bases and J by 6 bases, with 17 bases between them. The CDR3 reads CASSENVGVAGELFF. In nucleotides, the CDR3 is TGTGCCAGCTCCGAGAACGTGGGGGTTGCCGGGGAGCTGTTTTTT.

This clonotype was observed a single time. The chain recombines TRBV9 with TRBJ2-1; D is undetermined. The CDR3 runs 15 residues. Trimming pared 2 bases from V and 4 bases from J, leaving 13 bases between. Per the germline V gene, CDR1 is SGDLS and CDR2 is YYNGEE. CDR3 in amino acids: CASSVKGSGYNEQFF. CDR3 sequence (DNA): TGTGCCAGCAGCGTGAAGGGTTCTGGATACAATGAGCAGTTCTTC.

The chain is built from TRBV20-1 and TRBJ2-6; 9 bases are a match to TRBD1. Per the germline V gene, CDR1 is DFQATT and CDR2 is SNEGSKA (reference sequence). V lost 5 bases and J lost 4; bases outside the gene matches: 6. The CDR3 totals 15 residues. The CDR3 nucleotides read TGCAGTGCTGTACAGGGGGCGGCCGGGGCCAACGTCCTGACTTTC. Its translation is CSAVQGAAGANVLTF.

The sample holds one count of this clonotype. The V gene is TRBV3-1, the J gene TRBJ1-1, with D hard to call. The CDR3 has 12 residues. CDR1 LGHDT and CDR2 YNNKEL come from the germline V gene (reference sequence). Deletions cut 2 bases from V and 3 bases from J, with 4 bases between. The CDR3 loop reads CASSQFDTEAFF. CDR3 nucleotide sequence: TGTGCCAGCAGCCAATTCGACACTGAAGCTTTCTTT.

CDR3 in DNA: TGTGCCACCAGCAGACCGGGACAGAGCAATCAGCCCCAGCATTTT. It specifies CATSRPGQSNQPQHF. The chain links TRBV15 to TRBJ1-5, with TRBD1 matching over 7 bases. The CDR3 is made up of 15 amino acids. Germline V CDR1 and CDR2: LNHNV, YYDKDF (reference sequence). The V segment lost 2 bases and the J segment 1 base; nucleotides outside the gene matches: 2.

The V and J genes are TRBV15 and TRBJ2-7, with no clear D. CDR3 length: 14 amino acids. CDR1 LNHNV and CDR2 YYDKDF come from the germline V gene (reference sequence). V lost 2 bases, J lost 5 bases, and 13 bases lay in between. CDR3 loop: CATSRPYRVDEQYF. CDR3 coding DNA: TGTGCCACCAGCAGACCGTACCGGGTCGACGAGCAGTACTTC.

The chain is built from TRBV5-1 and TRBJ2-7, with 13 bases lining up with TRBD2. The CDR3 runs 20 residues. Germline values: CDR1 SGHRS, CDR2 YFSETQ. Germline trimming cut 0 bases from V and 5 bases from J; bases unmatched to any gene: 17. The CDR3 is CASSLVLAAGTSGIFHEQYF. CDR3 coding DNA: TGCGCCAGCAGCTTGGTCTTGGCAGCAGGGACTAGCGGGATTTTCCACGAGCAGTACTTC. The variable domain in full, completed from reference TRBV5-1 and TRBJ2-7, reads KAGVTQTPRYLIKTRGQQVTLSCSPISGHRSVSWYQQTPGQGLQFLFEYFSETQRNKGNFPGRFSGRQFSNSRSEMNVSTLELGDSALYLCASSLVLAAGTSGIFHEQYFGPGTRLTVT.

V and J are TRBV12-3 or TRBV12-4 and TRBJ2-7; unclear D gene. The CDR3 runs 13 residues. The V end lost 6 bases, the J end lost 0 bases, and 9 bases lay between the germline ends. Written as DNA, the CDR3 is TGTGCCAGCAGGATACACTTCTCCTACGAGCAGTACTTC. Amino acids: CASRIHFSYEQYF.

The CDR3 here is CASSTLPQDKNTGELFF. DNA for the CDR3: TGTGCCAGCAGCACCCTTCCCCAGGACAAGAACACCGGGGAGCTGTTTTTT. V is TRBV21-1 and J is TRBJ2-2; the table assigns TRBD1, which was not confirmed against the DNA. TRBV21-1 is a known pseudogene. This CDR3 is built from 17 residues.

The CDR3 coding sequence is TGTGCCTGGAGTTATGGGAGACGGTACTATGGCTACACCTTC. This sequence encodes CAWSYGRRYYGYTF. The chain carries TRBV30 and TRBJ1-2; D unresolved. Per germline, CDR1 GTSNPN and CDR2 SVGIG (reference sequence). The CDR3 length is 14 residues. Deletions cut 2 bases from V and 3 bases from J, with 13 bases between. The full variable domain, rest sourced from reference TRBV30 and TRBJ1-2, is SQTIHQWPATLVQPVGSPLSLECTVEGTSNPNLYWYRQAAGRGLQLLFYSVGIGQISSEVPQNLSASRPQDRQFILSSKKLLLSDSGFYLCAWSYGRRYYGYTFGSGTRLTVV.

J is TRBJ1-2 and V is TRBV7-2; 7 positions match TRBD1. The CDR3 contains 15 residues. The V gene end was trimmed by 4 bases and the J gene end by 4 bases; junction bases not matched to a gene: 9. Germline assignment: CDR1 SGHTA and CDR2 FQGNSA. CDR3 DNA sequence: TGTGCCAGCAGCTCGCGAGGGGGCGGCGGCTATGGCTACACCTTC. This codes for CASSSRGGGGYGYTF.

The genes are TRBV25-1 and TRBJ1-6; D is unresolved. Germline CDR1 MGHDK, CDR2 SYGVNS. This CDR3 spans 16 amino acids. The germline V and J ends were trimmed by 3 bases and 6 bases, with 15 bases remaining between them. This chain's CDR3 is CASSDEGLGTNSPLHF. As DNA, the CDR3 is TGTGCCAGCAGTGACGAGGGATTAGGAACTAATTCACCCCTCCACTTT.

V usage is TRBV13 and J usage is TRBJ1-1; the D is unclear. V lost 6 bases, J lost 3 bases, and 11 bases lay in between. The V gene's germline CDR1 is PRHDT and CDR2 FYEKMQ (reference sequence). The CDR3 spans 13 residues. The CDR3 DNA reads as TGTGCCAGCAGAATGGACCAGTACACTGAAGCTTTCTTT. This codes for CASRMDQYTEAFF.

The chain links TRBV5-1 to TRBJ1-1; D gene uncertain. Looked up from germline, CDR1 is SGHRS and CDR2 is YFSETQ. V was pared by 0 bases and J by 4 bases, with 13 bases between. The CDR3 length is 15 residues. The CDR3 nucleotides are TGCGCCAGCAGCTTGGCCGAAGGGAGGAGCACTGAAGCTTTCTTT. This sequence encodes CASSLAEGRSTEAFF.

This chain joins TRBV9 and TRBJ2-1; TRBD2 is a possible D gene (6 bases). The V end lost 4 bases, the J end lost 3 bases, and 14 bases lay between the germline ends. Germline V gene lookup returns CDR1 SGDLS and CDR2 YYNGEE. The CDR3 contains 15 residues. DNA for the CDR3: TGTGCCAGCAGCCCCCAACCGGGACTCTACAATGAGCAGTTCTTC. Translating gives CASSPQPGLYNEQFF.

The genes are TRBV23-1 and TRBJ1-4; TRBD1 might be the D (6 bases). TRBV23-1 is flagged as an ORF with uncertain function. The CDR3 has 14 amino acids. Deletions cut 8 bases from V and 7 bases from J, with 17 bases between. As DNA, the CDR3 is TGCGCCAGCCCATCTCTAGGGGGAGGTGAAAAACTGTTTTTT. Protein sequence: CASPSLGGGEKLFF.

This rearrangement joins TRBV30 to TRBJ2-1, with 11 positions matching TRBD2. The CDR3 is 14 amino acids. After removal of 3 bases from V and 9 bases from J, the junction contained 7 bases not matched to a gene. Germline CDR1 reads GTSNPN; CDR2 reads SVGIG (reference sequence). Here the CDR3 reads CAWRLAGGFGEQFF. In DNA form, the CDR3 reads TGTGCCTGGAGGTTAGCGGGAGGGTTCGGTGAGCAGTTCTTC.

This clonotype was seen a single time. V is TRBV5-1 and J is TRBJ2-3; 10 bases match TRBD1. Germline trimming cut 4 bases from V and 3 bases from J; bases unmatched to any gene: 11. Germline V gene data show CDR1 as SGHRS and CDR2 as YFSETQ. CDR3 size: 17 residues. The DNA for the CDR3 is TGCGCCAGCAGCCCCGAACCGACAGGGGGCGCGACAGATACGCAGTATTTT. Translated: CASSPEPTGGATDTQYF. The whole variable domain, remainder taken from reference TRBV5-1 and TRBJ2-3, is KAGVTQTPRYLIKTRGQQVTLSCSPISGHRSVSWYQQTPGQGLQFLFEYFSETQRNKGNFPGRFSGRQFSNSRSEMNVSTLELGDSALYLCASSPEPTGGATDTQYFGPGTRLTVL.

The V and J genes are TRBV12-3 or TRBV12-4 and TRBJ1-5, with D maybe TRBD1 (5 bases). V dropped 8 bases and J dropped 3 bases, with 11 bases sitting between them. This CDR3 contains 13 residues. CDR3 nucleotide sequence: TGTGCCAGCCGGCGGGGGGACAATCAGCCCCAGCATTTT. Residues: CASRRGDNQPQHF.

The chain is built from TRBV12-3 or TRBV12-4 and TRBJ1-2, with 10 bases that match TRBD1. The CDR3 runs to 13 residues. The junction had 4 bases not matched to a gene; V was cut back by 5 bases and J by 7 bases. For the CDR3, the DNA is TGTGCCAGCAGTCAGACAGGGGGCGGTGGCTACACCTTC. Translating gives CASSQTGGGGYTF.

The CDR3 DNA sequence: TGCGCCAGCAGCCGACAGGGGGATACGCAGTATTTT. The encoded protein is CASSRQGDTQYF. This chain joins TRBV5-1 and TRBJ2-3; 8 bases agree with TRBD1. In germline, CDR1 is SGHRS, CDR2 YFSETQ. The CDR3 runs to 12 residues. V shed 4 bases and J 6 bases; nucleotides not matched to a gene: 1.